This is a list of T cell receptor beta chains from one sample in a study of blood T cell repertoires in COVID-19. Profiled with immunoSEQ multiplex PCR; TCRdb holds only in-frame clones, not every one. The sample lists roughly 140,000 clones; 80% to 85% were seen once. The sequenced material came from peripheral blood. The origin of the receptors is a human donor in a cohort sampled during active COVID-19. Both conserved end residues are part of each CDR3. Fields, in order: clone size, D gene, J gene, V gene, CDR3 DNA, CDR3 protein. A D gene is named only where the DNA matches it firmly. Where a row states a size, it is once, few, many or the class of an expanded clone; other rows omit it.

size: NA; D: TRBD1; J: TRBJ2-7; V: TRBV20-1; DNA: TGCAGTGCTAGTCTCCCGGGACAGGGATACGAGCAGTACTTC; CDR3: CSASLPGQGYEQYF
size: NA; D: TRBD1; J: TRBJ1-5; V: TRBV3-1/TRBV3-2; DNA: TGTGCCAGCAGCCAAGGGACAGGGGCGGGGGGTCAGCCCCAGCATTTT; CDR3: CASSQGTGAGGQPQHF
size: NA; D: NA; J: TRBJ2-3; V: TRBV5-6; DNA: TGTGCCAGCAGCTTGGAGCACTCCACAGATACGCAGTATTTT; CDR3: CASSLEHSTDTQYF
size: NA; D: TRBD1; J: TRBJ1-5; V: TRBV5-1; DNA: TGCGCCAGCAGCTTGGGACAGGGACACAATCAGCCCCAGCATTTT; CDR3: CASSLGQGHNQPQHF
size: NA; D: TRBD2; J: TRBJ2-1; V: TRBV6-5; DNA: TGTGCCAGCAGTTATTCCCACATGCGGGGGAGCAATGAGCAGTTCTTC; CDR3: CASSYSHMRGSNEQFF
size: NA; D: NA; J: TRBJ2-2; V: TRBV6-4; DNA: TGTGCCAGCAGTGACTCGGCTCGGAACACCGGGGAGCTGTTTTTT; CDR3: CASSDSARNTGELFF
size: few; D: NA; J: TRBJ1-2; V: TRBV2; DNA: TGTGCCAGCAGTGAAGCGCTAGGGGCGCATGGCTACACCTTC; CDR3: CASSEALGAHGYTF
size: NA; D: TRBD2; J: TRBJ2-5; V: TRBV9; DNA: TGTGCCAGCAGCGCCGGGACTAGCGGGGGGCAAGAGACCCAGTACTTC; CDR3: CASSAGTSGGQETQYF
size: NA; D: TRBD1; J: TRBJ1-6; V: TRBV11-2; DNA: TGTGCCAGCAGCCCTTTAGAGACAGGGAATTCACCCCTCCACTTT; CDR3: CASSPLETGNSPLHF
size: NA; D: TRBD2; J: TRBJ2-1; V: TRBV5-1; DNA: TGCGCCAGCAGCAGAGGGACTAGCGGGGGGGCCGTCTACAATGAGCAGTTCTTC; CDR3: CASSRGTSGGAVYNEQFF
size: NA; D: NA; J: TRBJ1-6; V: TRBV11-2; DNA: TGTGCCAGCAGCTTTAACGGGTTTAATTCACCCCTCCACTTT; CDR3: CASSFNGFNSPLHF
size: NA; D: TRBD1; J: TRBJ1-1; V: TRBV5-1; DNA: TGCGCCAGCAGCTTTGGGACAGGGGGCACGACTGAAGCTTTCTTT; CDR3: CASSFGTGGTTEAFF
size: NA; D: NA; J: TRBJ2-1; V: TRBV7-9; DNA: TGTGCCAGCAGCCCCGACTACAACCTAAAGTCCTACAATGAGCAGTTCTTC; CDR3: CASSPDYNLKSYNEQFF
size: NA; D: NA; J: TRBJ2-7; V: TRBV7-9; DNA: TGTGCCAGCAGCCACGACAGAGGAACCTACGAGCAGTACTTC; CDR3: CASSHDRGTYEQYF
size: NA; D: NA; J: TRBJ2-1; V: TRBV7-9; DNA: TGTGCCAGCAGCCCTAGCCGAAAAAGCTCCTACAATGAGCAGTTCTTC; CDR3: CASSPSRKSSYNEQFF
size: NA; D: NA; J: TRBJ1-1; V: TRBV19; DNA: TGTGCCAGTAACTCCCCGAGACAGACTGGAAACACTGAAGCTTTCTTT; CDR3: CASNSPRQTGNTEAFF
size: NA; D: NA; J: TRBJ1-3; V: TRBV6-5; DNA: TGTGCCAGCACTACAGAAGGAAACACCATATATTTT; CDR3: CASTTEGNTIYF
size: NA; D: TRBD1; J: TRBJ2-4; V: TRBV6-6; DNA: TGTGCCAGCAGAACCCCTGGGCAGGGGGCTAACATTCAGTACTTC; CDR3: CASRTPGQGANIQYF
size: NA; D: NA; J: TRBJ2-2; V: TRBV25-1; DNA: TGTGCCAGCAGTGCGACAGGGGAGGGATTCGGGGAGCTGTTTTTT; CDR3: CASSATGEGFGELFF
size: NA; D: NA; J: TRBJ1-3; V: TRBV7-2; DNA: TGTGCCAGCAGCTTAGGGGCAGGGGCTTACACCATATATTTT; CDR3: CASSLGAGAYTIYF
size: NA; D: TRBD2; J: TRBJ2-1; V: TRBV12-3/TRBV12-4; DNA: TGTGCCAGCAGTCCACTAGCGGGGGGGAAGTTCTTC; CDR3: CASSPLAGGKFF
size: NA; D: NA; J: TRBJ2-5; V: TRBV4-1; DNA: TGCGCCAGCAGCCAAGGGGTTGGGGCAGATGGGAAAGAGACCCAGTACTTC; CDR3: CASSQGVGADGKETQYF
size: once; D: TRBD1; J: TRBJ2-7; V: TRBV2; DNA: TGTGCCAGCAGACCACAGGGGGCGCTGGACGAGCAGTACTTC; CDR3: CASRPQGALDEQYF
size: NA; D: TRBD1; J: TRBJ2-7; V: TRBV18; DNA: TGTGCCAGCTCACCAAGAGGGACAGGGCCCTACGAGCAGTACTTC; CDR3: CASSPRGTGPYEQYF